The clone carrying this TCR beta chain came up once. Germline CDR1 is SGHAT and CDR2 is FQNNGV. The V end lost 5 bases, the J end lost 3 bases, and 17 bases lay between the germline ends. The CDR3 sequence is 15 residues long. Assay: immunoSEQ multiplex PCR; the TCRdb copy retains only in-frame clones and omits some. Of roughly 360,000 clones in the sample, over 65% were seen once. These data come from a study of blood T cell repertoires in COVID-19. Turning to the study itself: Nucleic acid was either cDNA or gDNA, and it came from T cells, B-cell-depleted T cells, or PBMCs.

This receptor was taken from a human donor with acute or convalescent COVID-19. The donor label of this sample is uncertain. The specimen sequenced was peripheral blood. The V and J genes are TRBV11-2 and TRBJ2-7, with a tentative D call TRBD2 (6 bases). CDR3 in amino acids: CASSLISGVDYEQYF. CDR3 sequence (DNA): TGTGCCAGCAGCCTGATCTCGGGGGTAGACTACGAGCAGTACTTC. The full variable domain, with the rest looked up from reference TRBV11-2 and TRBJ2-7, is EAGVAQSPRYKIIEKRQSVAFWCNPISGHATLYWYQQILGQGPKLLIQFQNNGVVDDSQLPKDRFSAERLKGVDSTLKIQPAKLEDSAVYLCASSLISGVDYEQYFGPGTRLTVT.